Shown below are 15 T cell receptor beta chains from a single sample sequenced in a study of blood T cell repertoires in COVID-19. Assay used: immunoSEQ multiplex PCR; TCRdb lists only in-frame clones, some missing. The repertoire holds about 84,000 clones, with 65% to 85% as singletons. Sequenced material: peripheral blood. These receptor sequences come from a man older than 75 with active or convalescent COVID-19.

V gene TRBV2 combines with J gene TRBJ2-2; D is undetermined. With 1 base removed from V and 4 bases from J, the gap between germline ends came to 10 bases. The germline CDR1 and CDR2 sequences are SNHLY and FYNNEI. The CDR3 is made up of 15 amino acids. The DNA for the CDR3 is TGTGCCAGCAGTGAAGGCGGAACTTCCACCGGGGAGCTGTTTTTT. Its protein product is CASSEGGTSTGELFF.

The J gene is TRBJ1-1, the V gene TRBV28; D is uncertain. This CDR3 region has 15 residues. The V end lost 8 bases, the J end lost 4 bases, and 20 bases lay between the germline ends. Germline lookup yields CDR1 MDHEN and CDR2 SYDVKM. The CDR3 DNA reads TGTGCCAGCCTAAAGAGAGGGAAGCGACGCACTGAAGCTTTCTTT. Residues: CASLKRGKRRTEAFF.

The chain is built from TRBV3-1 (or the pseudogene TRBV3-2) and TRBJ2-5; 7 nucleotides agree with TRBD1. Germline V lookup: CDR1 LGHDT, CDR2 YNNKEL (reference sequence). This CDR3 is 14 amino acids long. Unmatched junction bases numbered 6, after V lost 6 bases and J lost 2 bases. The CDR3 bases are TGTGCCAGCAGGAAAGAGACAGGGCAAGAGACCCAGTACTTC. It is translated as CASRKETGQETQYF.

This clone was seen a few times. The rearrangement links TRBV5-1 to TRBJ1-5, with a possible D match to TRBD1 (5 bases). Trimming removed 4 bases from V and 0 bases from J, with 11 bases in between. In germline, CDR1 is SGHRS, CDR2 YFSETQ. The CDR3 is 15 residues long. This CDR3 is CASSQLGGSNQPQHF. Here the CDR3 DNA reads TGCGCCAGCAGCCAATTGGGGGGTAGCAATCAGCCCCAGCATTTT.

The rearrangement joins TRBV5-1 to TRBJ2-7; 9 positions agree with TRBD1. The ends lost 3 bases at V and 3 bases at J; junction bases unmatched: 4. The V gene's germline CDR1 is SGHRS and CDR2 YFSETQ. The CDR3 contains 14 residues. Here the CDR3 DNA reads TGCGCCAGCAGCTGGGGACAGGGCCTCTACGAGCAGTACTTC. Encoded protein: CASSWGQGLYEQYF.

The chain uses TRBV19 and TRBJ1-3, with TRBD1 as a possible D gene (5 bases). Per the germline V gene, CDR1 is LNHDA and CDR2 is SQIVND (reference sequence). Trimming removed 4 bases at V and 0 bases at J, with 22 bases between. The CDR3 runs 19 residues. CDR3 residues: CASSTAGLITISSGNTIYF. The CDR3 DNA sequence: TGTGCCAGTAGTACCGCGGGACTAATTACCATCAGCTCTGGAAACACCATATATTTT. The full variable domain, rest sourced from reference TRBV19 and TRBJ1-3, is DGGITQSPKYLFRKEGQNVTLSCEQNLNHDAMYWYRQDPGQGLRLIYYSQIVNDFQKGDIAEGYSVSREKKESFPLTVTSAQKNPTAFYLCASSTAGLITISSGNTIYFGEGSWLTVV.

The chain links TRBV2 to TRBJ1-5; TRBD1 might be the D (6 bases). CDR3 length equals 13 residues. Looked up from germline, CDR1 is SNHLY and CDR2 is FYNNEI. The germline V and J ends were trimmed by 3 bases and 10 bases, with 13 bases remaining between them. In nucleotides, the CDR3 is TGTGCCAGCAGTGACAGGGGTGTCGAACCCCAGCATTTT. Protein sequence: CASSDRGVEPQHF.

This chain joins TRBV19 and TRBJ1-6; D may be TRBD1 (5 bases). The CDR3 runs 13 residues. V lost 0 bases and J 8 bases, leaving 5 bases between the germline ends. Germline V gene sequence: CDR1 LNHDA, CDR2 SQIVND (reference sequence). The CDR3 region has the DNA TGTGCCAGTAGTATAGAAGGGGATTCACCCCTCCACTTT. Translation gives CASSIEGDSPLHF.

This sequence joins TRBV6-5 and TRBJ1-2; possible D gene TRBD1, 6 bases. V lost 0 bases and J lost 6, with 14 bases in between. This CDR3 has 15 amino acids. Germline assignment: CDR1 MNHEY and CDR2 SVGAGI. The CDR3 DNA is TGTGCCAGCAGTTACTCGACCAGGGGCGTGGATGGCTACACCTTC. Translated, it gives CASSYSTRGVDGYTF.

The chain links TRBV6-2 or TRBV6-3 to TRBJ1-1, with a tentative D call TRBD1 (6 bases). V was cut by 2 bases and J by 1 base, with 8 bases left in between. Per the germline V gene, CDR1 is MNHEY and CDR2 is SVGEGT. CDR3 length: 14 amino acids. In DNA form, the CDR3 reads TGTGCCAGCAGTTACGCAGGGGCGAACACTGAAGCTTTCTTT. Encoded protein: CASSYAGANTEAFF.

V usage is TRBV7-9 and J usage is TRBJ2-3, with TRBD2 matching over 7 bases. The junction had 1 base not matched to a gene; V was cut back by 4 bases and J by 0 bases. Looked up from germline, CDR1 is SEHNR and CDR2 is FQNEAQ (reference sequence). CDR3 length equals 14 residues. CDR3 sequence (DNA): TGTGCCAGCAGCTATAGCGGGAGCACAGATACGCAGTATTTT. Its translation is CASSYSGSTDTQYF.

The V gene is TRBV5-1, the J gene TRBJ1-3, with a tentative D call TRBD1 (6 bases). The V end was cut by 0 bases, the J end by 0 bases, with 10 bases between. Germline V gene data show CDR1 as SGHRS and CDR2 as YFSETQ. This CDR3 region has 16 residues. The CDR3 spells CASSLAQGLSGNTIYF. The CDR3 DNA follows: TGCGCCAGCAGCTTGGCGCAGGGGCTCTCTGGAAACACCATATATTTT.

This clone is a singleton in its sample. The chain has TRBV6-1 and TRBJ2-3; D might be TRBD2 (6 bases). V lost 0 bases and J lost 1, with 11 bases in between. The CDR3 has 16 amino acids. Germline V gene data show CDR1 as MNHNS and CDR2 as SASEGT. The CDR3 sequence is CASSEARGWGTDTQYF. In nucleotides, the CDR3 is TGTGCCAGCAGTGAAGCGCGGGGCTGGGGCACAGATACGCAGTATTTT.

The rearrangement uses TRBV5-6 and TRBJ2-3; 8 bases are shared with TRBD2. Losses at the gene ends were 4 bases for V and 7 bases for J; bases not matched to a gene: 11. Per the germline V gene, CDR1 is SGHDT and CDR2 is YYEEEE. This CDR3 is 15 amino acids long. DNA for the CDR3: TGTGCCAGCAGCCCTGGACTAGCCGAGACATATACGCAGTATTTT. Amino acids: CASSPGLAETYTQYF. Using reference TRBV5-6 and TRBJ2-3 for the parts outside the CDR3, the full variable domain is DAGVTQSPTHLIKTRGQQVTLRCSPKSGHDTVSWYQQALGQGPQFIFQYYEEEERQRGNFPDRFSGHQFPNYSSELNVNALLLGDSALYLCASSPGLAETYTQYFGPGTRLTVL.

This rearrangement joins TRBV5-4 to TRBJ1-2; 8 bases are a match to TRBD1. Per germline, CDR1 SGHNT and CDR2 YYREEE (reference sequence). This CDR3 has 15 residues. V dropped 4 bases and J dropped 0; count of bases not matched to a gene: 5. CDR3 amino acids: CASSGGQGPNYGYTF. The CDR3 nucleotides read TGTGCCAGCAGCGGAGGACAGGGACCTAACTATGGCTACACCTTC.